This entry describes one T cell receptor beta chain. At least ten counts were recorded for this clonotype. No cognate antigen has been identified for it. No much larger clonotype is one base removed from it; base qualities were not supplied. Hyperthyroidism patients were aged 18 to 65 years and newly diagnosed, with disease duration of less than 2 months. Patients with uncontrolled infections, other autoimmune diseases, pregnancy or lactation were excluded. Diagnoses relied on clinical symptoms, serum thyroxine and TRAb, thyroid ultrasound and orbital computed tomography. Blood from progressor patients was collected at the time of first diagnosis with hyperthyroidism, before any ophthalmopathy symptoms had appeared. Ficoll-Paque density gradient centrifugation was used to isolate PBMCs from around 10 ml of fresh peripheral blood. Patients classed as progressors first received a Graves' hyperthyroidism diagnosis and then went on to develop ophthalmopathy during follow-up. Trizol reagent was used to extract total RNA, and RNA quality was then checked on an Agilent 2100 Bioanalyzer.

This record comes from a study of T cells in Graves' hyperthyroidism and ophthalmopathy (dated 2019 in TCRdb). Context from the whole study: Peripheral blood samples were taken at the time of initial diagnosis, prior to any treatment. To identify TCR V-J signatures that set the groups apart, the researchers used a discovery cohort of 90 to 100 patients, made up of 43 with Graves' ophthalmopathy and approximately 57 with stable Graves' hyperthyroidism. Prospective prediction of ophthalmopathy was tested in an independent validation cohort consisting of 18 to 20 hyperthyroidism patients and approximately 16 patients who later progressed to ophthalmopathy. For training and testing, the 110 or so patients in the discovery cohort were randomly divided in a 7:3 ratio. The study also compared thyroid tissue and blood T-cell repertoires from 5 to 7 Graves' hyperthyroidism patients. After blood sampling, hyperthyroidism patients were treated with methimazole at a starting dose of 30 mg daily, and ophthalmopathy patients were treated with high-dose intravenous methylprednisolone. The paper reports TCR Vbeta CDR3 sequencing of approximately 130 peripheral blood samples: over 40 ophthalmopathy, some 80 hyperthyroidism and approximately 17 progressor patients. Broad study findings and their caveats: Most expanded thyroid clonotypes (frequency above 0.001) were also found in blood, which suggests that blood repertoires may mirror thyroid immune responses. During validation, the model predicted progression to ophthalmopathy a median of around six months ahead of onset, with almost 71% sensitivity and almost 75% specificity. A 13 V-J signature model separated ophthalmopathy from stable hyperthyroidism, with over 85% sensitivity and roughly 81% specificity in cross-validation and 80%/75% in testing. Sample size was not statistically predetermined, and blinding of investigators to group allocation was not performed.

Amplification of TCR beta CDR3 regions was carried out from RNA transcripts. A first-round RT-PCR of the TCR CDR3 used the HTBI primer set with the Qiagen OneStep RT-PCR kit. The libraries were constructed in a second round of multiplex PCR and then size-selected and purified. Libraries were sequenced paired-end with 100 bp reads on an Illumina HiSeq2000. As for the original processing: Raw data were processed with SOAPnuke, discarding reads with adapters, uncalled bases, mean Phred below 15, or no exact constant-primer or identifier match. COPE v1.2.5 was used to merge high-quality paired reads, and clonotypes were defined as unique nucleotide sequences. MiTCR v1.1 was used to align clonotypes to the IMGT TRBV, TRBD and TRBJ reference segments. The analysis was restricted to V-J combinations with a frequency above 0.0001, which together covered 99% to 99.2% of the repertoires. The TCS score was defined as the ratio of F50 (clonal expansion) to E x V (chaos), calculated using BLOSUM62-based TCRdist between CDR3 peptides within each V-J. Welch's t-statistics and random forest reduced approximately 520 V-J features to 10 to 15, which were used in a naive Bayes classifier (R e1071). Using fastp trimming at Q25 and MiXCR clonotype assembly, TCRdb reanalyzed the public sequencing data and kept in-frame beta chains. Every distinct CDR3 protein forms one entry, paired with its most common genes and DNA. The authors' filters were not applied to this entry. This sample holds about 270,000 distinct CDR3 sequences; 25% to 30% were observed only once. The ten largest clones take up about a quarter of the sample.

CDR1 and CDR2 are read off the germline V gene (reference sequence) as DFQATT and SNEGSKA. The junction shows trimming of 3 bases on V and 4 bases on J, and the gene matches do not reach 10 bases of it. From the cysteine up to the phenylalanine, the CDR3 has a length of 16 residues. Just the 48-base CDR3 DNA is kept, in frame starting at base 1. Sequences were obtained from blood. The receptor comes from a middle-aged man with Graves' hyperthyroidism that later progressed to Graves' ophthalmopathy. This chain joins TRBV20-1 to TRBJ2-5; 11 central nucleotides agree with TRBD1. At the DNA level, the sequence is TGCAGTGCTAGTGGGAGGTCGGACAGGGGGCGAGAGACCCAGTACTTC. Its product reads: CSASGRSDRGRETQYF.